Below, 5 T cell receptor beta chains from the same sample are listed, as sequenced in a study of T cell responses to AZD1222 COVID-19 vaccine. Only in-frame clones appear in the TCRdb table, and some are missing; sequencing was by immunoSEQ multiplex PCR. The sample shows about 190,000 clones, about nine tenths of them seen only once. Specimen: peripheral blood, collected on day 0 of AZD1222 vaccination. The origin of the receptors is an adult in good health.

The V and J genes are TRBV7-3 and TRBJ2-7; D is perhaps TRBD1 (5 bases). The CDR3 covers 12 residues. Trimming removed 3 bases from V and 7 bases from J, with 10 bases in between. In germline, CDR1 is SGHTA, CDR2 FQGTGA. CDR3 in amino acids: CASSFTGREQYF. DNA of the CDR3: TGTGCCAGCAGCTTCACAGGTAGAGAGCAGTACTTC.

Concerning this clone itself: The sample carries other DNA sequences with the same CDR3. The CDR3 coding sequence is TGCGCCAGCAGCTTGGCCCAAGAGACCCAGTACTTC. Amino acid sequence: CASSLAQETQYF. The chain uses TRBV5-1 and TRBJ2-5; no firm D call. The germline V gene encodes CDR1 SGHRS and CDR2 YFSETQ. V was cut by 0 bases and J by 1 base, with 1 base left in between. The CDR3 runs to 12 residues.

The V gene is TRBV6-1, the J gene TRBJ1-4; D may be TRBD1 (6 bases). The CDR3 totals 16 residues. The V and J ends lost 3 bases and 10 bases respectively, with 21 bases between them. Per the germline V gene, CDR1 is MNHNS and CDR2 is SASEGT. In DNA, the CDR3 is TGTGCCAGCAGTGATGGCCCGGGCCCAGAGGGGGGAAAACTGTTTTTT. Translation: CASSDGPGPEGGKLFF.

The chain recombines TRBV5-4 with TRBJ1-3, with D uncertain. The CDR3 length is 15 residues. Germline CDR1 reads SGHNT; CDR2 reads YYREEE (reference sequence). With 0 bases removed from V and 0 bases from J, the gap between germline ends came to 7 bases. The CDR3 reads CASSLGGTSGNTIYF. CDR3 sequence (DNA): TGTGCCAGCAGCTTGGGAGGAACCTCTGGAAACACCATATATTTT.

This clone was counted a few times. The V and J genes are TRBV19 and TRBJ2-7; unclear D gene. Trimming stripped 5 bases from V and 2 bases from J, with 13 bases between. This CDR3 has 14 amino acids. Germline CDR1 and CDR2: LNHDA and SQIVND (reference sequence). The CDR3 DNA is TGTGCCAGTAGTGTCCAGACTGGAACCTACGAGCAGTACTTC. Amino acids: CASSVQTGTYEQYF.